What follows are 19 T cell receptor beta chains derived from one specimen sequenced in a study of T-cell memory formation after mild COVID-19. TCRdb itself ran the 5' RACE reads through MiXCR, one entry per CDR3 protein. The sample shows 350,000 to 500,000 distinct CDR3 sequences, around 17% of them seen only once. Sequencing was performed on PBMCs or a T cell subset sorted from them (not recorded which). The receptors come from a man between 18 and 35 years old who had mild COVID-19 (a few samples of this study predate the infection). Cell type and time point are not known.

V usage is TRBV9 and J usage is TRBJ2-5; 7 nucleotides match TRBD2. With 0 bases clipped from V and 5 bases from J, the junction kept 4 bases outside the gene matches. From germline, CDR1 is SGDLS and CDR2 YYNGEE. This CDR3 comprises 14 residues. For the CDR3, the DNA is TGTGCCAGCAGCGTAGGGGGGGGAACCGAGACCCAGTACTTC. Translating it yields CASSVGGGTETQYF.

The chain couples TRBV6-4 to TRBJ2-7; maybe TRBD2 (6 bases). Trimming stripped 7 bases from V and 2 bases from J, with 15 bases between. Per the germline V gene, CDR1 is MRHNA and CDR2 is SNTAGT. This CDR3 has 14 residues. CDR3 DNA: TGTGCCAGCACCCCAGCGGGCCAGGCCTACGAGCAGTACTTC. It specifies CASTPAGQAYEQYF.

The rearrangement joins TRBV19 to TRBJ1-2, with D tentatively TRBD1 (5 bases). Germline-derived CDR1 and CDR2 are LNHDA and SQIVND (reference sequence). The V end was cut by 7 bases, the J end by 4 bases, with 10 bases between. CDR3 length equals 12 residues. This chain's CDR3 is CASTPDTYGYTF. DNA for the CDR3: TGTGCCAGTACCCCGGACACCTATGGCTACACCTTC.

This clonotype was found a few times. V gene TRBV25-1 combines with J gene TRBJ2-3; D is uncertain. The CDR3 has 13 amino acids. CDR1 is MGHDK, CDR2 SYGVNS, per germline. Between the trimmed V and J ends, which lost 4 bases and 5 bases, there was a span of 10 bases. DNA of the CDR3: TGTGCCAGCAGTGGACCCCTGAGAGATACGCAGTATTTT. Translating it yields CASSGPLRDTQYF.

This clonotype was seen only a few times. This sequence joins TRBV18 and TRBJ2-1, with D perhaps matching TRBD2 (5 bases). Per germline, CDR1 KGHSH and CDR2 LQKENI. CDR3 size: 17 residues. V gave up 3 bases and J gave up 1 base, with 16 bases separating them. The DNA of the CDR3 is TGTGCCAGCTCACCGGGAGAGGGAACGGGGTCCTACAATGAGCAGTTCTTC. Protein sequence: CASSPGEGTGSYNEQFF.

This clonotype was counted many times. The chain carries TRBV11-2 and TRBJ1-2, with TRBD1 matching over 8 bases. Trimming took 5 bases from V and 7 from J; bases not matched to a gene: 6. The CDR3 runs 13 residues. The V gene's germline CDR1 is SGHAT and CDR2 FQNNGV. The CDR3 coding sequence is TGTGCCAGCAGCACGACAGGGGCGGTTGGCTACACCTTC. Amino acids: CASSTTGAVGYTF. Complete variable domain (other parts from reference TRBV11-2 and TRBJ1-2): EAGVAQSPRYKIIEKRQSVAFWCNPISGHATLYWYQQILGQGPKLLIQFQNNGVVDDSQLPKDRFSAERLKGVDSTLKIQPAKLEDSAVYLCASSTTGAVGYTFGSGTRLTVV.

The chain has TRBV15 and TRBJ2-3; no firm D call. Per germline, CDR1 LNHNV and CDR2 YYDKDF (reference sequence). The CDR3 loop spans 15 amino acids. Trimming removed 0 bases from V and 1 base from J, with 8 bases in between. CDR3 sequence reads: CATSREGLGTDTQYF. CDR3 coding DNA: TGTGCCACCAGCAGAGAGGGCCTCGGCACAGATACGCAGTATTTT.

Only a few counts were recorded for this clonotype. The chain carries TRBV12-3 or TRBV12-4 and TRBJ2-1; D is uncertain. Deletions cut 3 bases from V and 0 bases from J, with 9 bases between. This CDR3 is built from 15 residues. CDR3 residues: CASSFPRSSYNEQFF. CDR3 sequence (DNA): TGTGCCAGCAGTTTCCCACGAAGCTCCTACAATGAGCAGTTCTTC.

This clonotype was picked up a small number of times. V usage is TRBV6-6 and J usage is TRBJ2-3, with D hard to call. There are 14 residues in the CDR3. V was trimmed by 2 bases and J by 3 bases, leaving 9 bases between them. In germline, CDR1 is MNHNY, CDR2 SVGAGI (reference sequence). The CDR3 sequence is CASSYPRATDTQYF. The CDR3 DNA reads TGTGCCAGCAGTTACCCCCGTGCGACAGATACGCAGTATTTT.

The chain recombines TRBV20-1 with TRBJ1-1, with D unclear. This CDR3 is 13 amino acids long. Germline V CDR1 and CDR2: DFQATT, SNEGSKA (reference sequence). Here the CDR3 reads CTVVLPTDTEAFF. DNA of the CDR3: TGCACAGTGGTGTTGCCGACTGACACTGAAGCTTTCTTT.

CDR3 in DNA: TGTGCCAGTAGTTTGTACCCGGAGAACTATGGCTACACCTTC. It yields the protein CASSLYPENYGYTF. The V and J genes are TRBV19 and TRBJ1-2, with D hard to call. Trimming stripped 5 bases from V and 2 bases from J, with 12 bases between. The CDR3 totals 14 residues. Germline-derived CDR1 and CDR2 are LNHDA and SQIVND (reference sequence).

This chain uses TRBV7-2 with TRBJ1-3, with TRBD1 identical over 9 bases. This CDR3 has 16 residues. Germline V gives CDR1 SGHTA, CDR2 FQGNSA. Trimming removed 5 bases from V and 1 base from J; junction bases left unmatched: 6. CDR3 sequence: CASSPGQGGSGNTIYF. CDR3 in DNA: TGTGCCAGCAGCCCGGGACAGGGTGGATCTGGAAACACCATATATTTT.

CDR3 nucleotide sequence: TGTGCCAGCTCACTCGGGATCTCAACTAGCACAGATACGCAGTATTTT. As protein: CASSLGISTSTDTQYF. The rearrangement uses TRBV18 and TRBJ2-3; a weak D match, TRBD2 (5 bases). This CDR3 is built from 16 residues. Germline assignment: CDR1 KGHSH and CDR2 LQKENI. V gave up 4 bases and J gave up 0 bases, with 14 bases separating them.

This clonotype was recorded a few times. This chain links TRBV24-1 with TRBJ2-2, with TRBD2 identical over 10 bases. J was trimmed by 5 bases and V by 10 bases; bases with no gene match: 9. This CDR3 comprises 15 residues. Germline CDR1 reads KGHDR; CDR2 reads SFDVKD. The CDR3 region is CATRAGGLETGELFF. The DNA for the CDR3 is TGTGCCACTCGAGCGGGGGGGCTCGAAACCGGGGAGCTGTTTTTT.

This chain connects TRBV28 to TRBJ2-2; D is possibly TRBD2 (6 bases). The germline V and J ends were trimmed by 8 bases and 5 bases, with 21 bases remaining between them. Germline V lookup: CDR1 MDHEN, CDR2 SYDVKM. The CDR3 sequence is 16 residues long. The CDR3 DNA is TGTGCCAGCGTCCGGGGCGGGGACCTTGGGACCGGGGAGCTGTTTTTT. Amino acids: CASVRGGDLGTGELFF. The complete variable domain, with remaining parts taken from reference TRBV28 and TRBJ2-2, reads DVKVTQSSRYLVKRTGEKVFLECVQDMDHENMFWYRQDPGLGLRLIYFSYDVKMKEKGDIPEGYSVSREKKERFSLILESASTNQTSMYLCASVRGGDLGTGELFFGEGSRLTVL.

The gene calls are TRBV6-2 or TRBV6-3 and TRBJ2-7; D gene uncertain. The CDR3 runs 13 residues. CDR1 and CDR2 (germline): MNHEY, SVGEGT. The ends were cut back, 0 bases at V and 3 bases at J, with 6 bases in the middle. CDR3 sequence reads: CASSYSSNYEQYV. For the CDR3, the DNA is TGTGCCAGCAGTTACTCGAGTAACTACGAGCAGTACGTC.

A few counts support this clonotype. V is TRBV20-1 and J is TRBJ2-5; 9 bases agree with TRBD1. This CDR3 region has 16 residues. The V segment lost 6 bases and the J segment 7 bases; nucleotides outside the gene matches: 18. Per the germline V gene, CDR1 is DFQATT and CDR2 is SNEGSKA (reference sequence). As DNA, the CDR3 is TGCAGTGCAACCGGGACAGGGACTTTTAGCAAGGTGACCCAGTACTTC. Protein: CSATGTGTFSKVTQYF.

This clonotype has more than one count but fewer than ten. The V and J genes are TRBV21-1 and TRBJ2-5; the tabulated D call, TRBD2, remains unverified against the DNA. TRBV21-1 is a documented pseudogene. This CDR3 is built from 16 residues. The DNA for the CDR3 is TGTGCCAGCAGCAATTGGGCCCTGGGCGGCTCGGGGACCCAGTACTTC. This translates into CASSNWALGGSGTQYF.

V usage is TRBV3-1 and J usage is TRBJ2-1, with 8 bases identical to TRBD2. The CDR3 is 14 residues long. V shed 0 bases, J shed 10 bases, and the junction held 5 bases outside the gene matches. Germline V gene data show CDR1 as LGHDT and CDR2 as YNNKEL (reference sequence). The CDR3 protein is CASSQEGGRWEQFF. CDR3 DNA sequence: TGTGCCAGCAGCCAAGAGGGCGGGAGGTGGGAGCAGTTCTTC.